This T cell receptor (beta chain) appears in the sequencing data of a study of brain T cells in children with intractable seizures. Profiled with immunoSEQ multiplex PCR; TCRdb holds only in-frame clones, not every one. This sample carries tens of thousands of clones, roughly 91% of them seen once, and the ten largest clones take over 1.5%. Before surgery, patients took at least one anti-epileptic drug. The V gene's germline CDR1 is MNHEY and CDR2 SVGAGI. Trimming cost V 5 bases and J 9 bases, with 14 bases left between them. This CDR3 region has 13 residues. The chain joins TRBV6-5 to TRBJ2-1; D perhaps matches TRBD1 (5 bases). The TCR comes from a boy in the first two years of life with tuberous sclerosis and intractable seizures. The source was peripheral blood, collected at surgery. In nucleotides, the CDR3 is TGTGCCAGCAGTCTCTCCAGGGTAGGTGAGCAGTTCTTC. This gives the protein CASSLSRVGEQFF.